The rows below give T cell receptor beta chains drawn from one sample of a study of T cells in tuberculosis. Using immunoSEQ multiplex PCR, the repertoire was profiled, and TCRdb retains in-frame clones only, with some absent. Counted here are some 25,000 clones, around 95% occurring once; the ten biggest clones make up almost 9.5%. The specimen sequenced was PBMCs. The receptors originated from a donor between 10 and 35 years old with latent tuberculosis or without tuberculosis infection. Both conserved end residues are part of each CDR3. A D gene is named only where the DNA matches it firmly. A clone size is listed for some rows: how often the clone was seen (once, few, many), or a class if it is expanded.

clone size: NA
V gene: TRBV2
J gene: TRBJ2-1
D gene: TRBD2
CDR3 protein: CASHLAEYNEQFF
CDR3 DNA: TGTGCCAGCCACCTAGCGGAATACAATGAGCAGTTCTTC

clone size: NA
V gene: TRBV18
J gene: TRBJ1-6
D gene: TRBD1
CDR3 protein: CASSSQTGENSPLHF
CDR3 DNA: TGTGCCAGCTCATCACAGACAGGGGAGAATTCACCCCTCCACTTT

clone size: NA
V gene: TRBV12-5
J gene: TRBJ1-5
D gene: TRBD1
CDR3 protein: CASGLVPFGQGAYSNQPQHF
CDR3 DNA: TGTGCTAGTGGTTTGGTACCTTTCGGACAGGGGGCATATAGCAATCAGCCCCAGCATTTT

clone size: NA
V gene: TRBV5-1
J gene: TRBJ1-1
D gene: TRBD1
CDR3 protein: CASSQGDLNTEAFF
CDR3 DNA: TGCGCCAGCAGCCAGGGGGACTTGAACACTGAAGCTTTCTTT

clone size: NA
V gene: TRBV6-4
J gene: TRBJ1-1
D gene: NA
CDR3 protein: CASSDPPTGEAFF
CDR3 DNA: TGTGCCAGCAGTGACCCCCCCACAGGGGAAGCTTTCTTT

clone size: NA
V gene: TRBV5-3
J gene: TRBJ2-5
D gene: TRBD2
CDR3 protein: CARSLTRGGLQETQYF
CDR3 DNA: TGTGCCAGAAGCCTGACGCGGGGAGGGCTCCAAGAGACCCAGTACTTC

clone size: NA
V gene: TRBV5-1
J gene: TRBJ1-3
D gene: NA
CDR3 protein: CASSTYSGNTIYF
CDR3 DNA: TGCGCCAGCAGCACATACTCTGGAAACACCATATATTTT

clone size: NA
V gene: TRBV7-6
J gene: TRBJ2-7
D gene: NA
CDR3 protein: CASSLGTVIAYEQYF
CDR3 DNA: TGTGCCAGCAGCTTAGGCACAGTGATAGCCTACGAGCAGTACTTC

clone size: once
V gene: TRBV12-5
J gene: TRBJ2-1
D gene: NA
CDR3 protein: CASGLLLASNEQFF
CDR3 DNA: TGTGCTAGTGGTTTGCTGCTAGCTAGCAATGAGCAGTTCTTC

clone size: NA
V gene: TRBV6-1
J gene: TRBJ1-2
D gene: NA
CDR3 protein: CASTRDTTNYGYTF
CDR3 DNA: TGTGCCAGCACCCGGGACACGACTAACTATGGCTACACCTTC

clone size: NA
V gene: TRBV27
J gene: TRBJ1-5
D gene: NA
CDR3 protein: CASSLSYSNQPQHF
CDR3 DNA: TGTGCCAGCAGTTTATCCTATAGCAATCAGCCCCAGCATTTT

clone size: NA
V gene: TRBV7-3
J gene: TRBJ2-3
D gene: TRBD1
CDR3 protein: CASSPTGSTDTQYF
CDR3 DNA: TGTGCCAGCAGCCCGACAGGGAGCACAGATACGCAGTATTTT

clone size: NA
V gene: TRBV6-5
J gene: TRBJ1-6
D gene: NA
CDR3 protein: CASSYSLQGLLHF
CDR3 DNA: TGTGCCAGCAGTTACTCCCTGCAGGGCCTACTCCACTTT

clone size: NA
V gene: TRBV9
J gene: TRBJ2-3
D gene: TRBD2
CDR3 protein: CASSFGLAGTDTQYF
CDR3 DNA: TGTGCCAGCAGCTTCGGACTAGCGGGCACAGATACGCAGTATTTT

clone size: NA
V gene: TRBV7-9
J gene: TRBJ1-1
D gene: TRBD1
CDR3 protein: CASSLSQGAREAFF
CDR3 DNA: TGTGCCAGCAGCTTATCTCAGGGGGCGCGTGAAGCTTTCTTT

clone size: NA
V gene: TRBV18
J gene: TRBJ1-1
D gene: NA
CDR3 protein: CASSPRGNTEAFF
CDR3 DNA: TGTGCCAGCTCCCCTAGAGGAAACACTGAAGCTTTCTTT

clone size: NA
V gene: TRBV7-6
J gene: TRBJ1-2
D gene: NA
CDR3 protein: CASSLAAGYGYTF
CDR3 DNA: TGTGCCAGCAGCTTAGCAGCCGGCTATGGCTACACCTTC

clone size: NA
V gene: TRBV10-3
J gene: TRBJ2-5
D gene: TRBD2
CDR3 protein: CAISGGGSRQETQYF
CDR3 DNA: TGTGCCATCAGTGGGGGGGGGAGCCGGCAAGAGACCCAGTACTTC

clone size: NA
V gene: TRBV11-2
J gene: TRBJ2-7
D gene: NA
CDR3 protein: CASSLQSTYEQYF
CDR3 DNA: TGTGCCAGCAGCCTGCAGTCCACCTACGAGCAGTACTTC

clone size: NA
V gene: TRBV20-1
J gene: TRBJ1-1
D gene: NA
CDR3 protein: CSAIDKAAFF
CDR3 DNA: TGCAGTGCTATAGACAAAGCGGCTTTCTTT

clone size: NA
V gene: TRBV18
J gene: TRBJ1-5
D gene: NA
CDR3 protein: CASSPDGISNQPQHF
CDR3 DNA: TGTGCCAGCTCACCGGACGGGATTAGCAATCAGCCCCAGCATTTT

clone size: NA
V gene: TRBV18
J gene: TRBJ2-1
D gene: NA
CDR3 protein: CASSPPRDNEQFF
CDR3 DNA: TGTGCCAGCTCACCCCCCAGGGACAATGAGCAGTTCTTC

clone size: NA
V gene: TRBV6-5
J gene: TRBJ1-1
D gene: TRBD1
CDR3 protein: CASSYPDHRGTEAFF
CDR3 DNA: TGTGCCAGCAGTTACCCTGACCACAGGGGCACTGAAGCTTTCTTT

clone size: NA
V gene: TRBV2
J gene: TRBJ2-5
D gene: TRBD2
CDR3 protein: CASRTGLAGVETQYF
CDR3 DNA: TGTGCCAGCAGGACGGGACTAGCGGGGGTAGAGACCCAGTACTTC

clone size: NA
V gene: TRBV9
J gene: TRBJ1-2
D gene: NA
CDR3 protein: CASSGGANYGYTF
CDR3 DNA: TGTGCCAGCAGCGGAGGCGCTAACTATGGCTACACCTTC

clone size: NA
V gene: TRBV6-1
J gene: TRBJ2-1
D gene: NA
CDR3 protein: CASSEEDPAWSGEQFF
CDR3 DNA: TGTGCCAGCAGTGAAGAAGACCCGGCGTGGAGCGGTGAGCAGTTCTTC

clone size: NA
V gene: TRBV30
J gene: TRBJ1-2
D gene: TRBD1
CDR3 protein: CAWSVPGQGFYGYTF
CDR3 DNA: TGTGCCTGGAGTGTCCCGGGACAGGGTTTCTATGGCTACACCTTC

clone size: NA
V gene: TRBV5-5
J gene: TRBJ1-1
D gene: NA
CDR3 protein: CASSLGPYQGNTEAFF
CDR3 DNA: TGTGCCAGCAGCTTGGGCCCCTATCAGGGGAACACTGAAGCTTTCTTT

clone size: NA
V gene: TRBV19
J gene: TRBJ1-1
D gene: NA
CDR3 protein: CASLREGMNTEAFF
CDR3 DNA: TGTGCCAGCCTTAGGGAGGGGATGAACACTGAAGCTTTCTTT

clone size: once
V gene: TRBV19
J gene: TRBJ2-3
D gene: NA
CDR3 protein: CASSIRGRGPGTDTQYF
CDR3 DNA: TGTGCCAGTAGTATTCGAGGGCGGGGCCCGGGCACAGATACGCAGTATTTT

clone size: NA
V gene: TRBV4-1
J gene: TRBJ1-6
D gene: TRBD1
CDR3 protein: CASIPTPRTGGNSPLHF
CDR3 DNA: TGCGCCAGCATCCCAACCCCCCGTACAGGGGGCAATTCACCCCTCCACTTT

clone size: NA
V gene: TRBV5-4
J gene: TRBJ2-7
D gene: NA
CDR3 protein: CASSLAQGYEQYF
CDR3 DNA: TGTGCCAGCAGCTTGGCGCAGGGGTACGAGCAGTACTTC